This T cell receptor (beta chain) was documented in a study of Ad26.COV2.S vaccination and SARS-CoV-2 variants. At the level of the study: Enrolled in COV1001, the donor was in the Ad26.COV2.S trial arm, which received the vaccine. Donor got 5x10^10 or 1x10^11 viral particles of Ad26.COV2.S. Study results and caveats: Reportedly, after vaccination the spike-specific CD8+ and CD4+ T cell responses displayed substantial breadth. Individuals receiving vaccine had higher spike-specific TCR breadth than placebo recipients did.

Sequencing was performed with immunoSEQ multiplex PCR; in TCRdb, only in-frame clones are kept and a portion is missing. This table holds fewer than 400,000 clones, about 85% found once. Treatment specified: roughly 20 received Ad26.COV2.S at low or high dose, single or two shots; about 5 received placebo; per-sample allocation not given. Sample collection was performed on day 63 after the first vaccine or placebo injection. Germline loops: CDR1 LNHDA, CDR2 SQIVND (reference sequence). The V gene lost 5 bases and the J gene lost 5 bases, with 12 bases spanning the gap. The CDR3 has 13 amino acids. On this clone: No antigen is known for it.

The rearrangement links TRBV19 to TRBJ1-1, with D possibly being TRBD1 (5 bases). This sample comprised peripheral blood, obtained in a trial of Ad26.COV2.S vaccine versus placebo. This receptor was identified in a person between 18 and 59 years old who received the Ad26.COV2.S COVID-19 vaccine or a placebo. The DNA for the CDR3 is TGTGCCAGTAGTGAGGGGCGGGAAACTGAAGCTTTCTTT. Amino acids: CASSEGRETEAFF. Looking up the rest from reference TRBV19 and TRBJ1-1 gives the full variable domain: DGGITQSPKYLFRKEGQNVTLSCEQNLNHDAMYWYRQDPGQGLRLIYYSQIVNDFQKGDIAEGYSVSREKKESFPLTVTSAQKNPTAFYLCASSEGRETEAFFGQGTRLTVV.